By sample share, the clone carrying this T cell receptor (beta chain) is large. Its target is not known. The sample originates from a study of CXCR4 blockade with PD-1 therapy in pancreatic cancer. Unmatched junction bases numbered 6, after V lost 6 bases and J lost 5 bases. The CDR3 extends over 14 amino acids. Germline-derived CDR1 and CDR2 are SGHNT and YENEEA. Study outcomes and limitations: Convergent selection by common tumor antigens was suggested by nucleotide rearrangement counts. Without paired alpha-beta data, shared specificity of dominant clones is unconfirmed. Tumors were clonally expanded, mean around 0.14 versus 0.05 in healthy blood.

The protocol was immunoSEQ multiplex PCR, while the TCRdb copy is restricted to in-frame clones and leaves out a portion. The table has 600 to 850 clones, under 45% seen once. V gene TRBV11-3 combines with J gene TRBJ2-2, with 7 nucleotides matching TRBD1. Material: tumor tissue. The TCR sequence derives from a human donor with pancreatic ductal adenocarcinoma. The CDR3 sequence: CASSWDSTTGELFF. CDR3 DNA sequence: TGTGCCAGCAGTTGGGACAGCACTACCGGGGAGCTGTTTTTT. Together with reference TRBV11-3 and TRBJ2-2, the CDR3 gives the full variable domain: EAGVVQSPRYKIIEKKQPVAFWCNPISGHNTLYWYLQNLGQGPELLIRYENEEAVDDSQLPKDRFSAERLKGVDSTLKIQPAELGDSAVYLCASSWDSTTGELFFGEGSRLTVL.